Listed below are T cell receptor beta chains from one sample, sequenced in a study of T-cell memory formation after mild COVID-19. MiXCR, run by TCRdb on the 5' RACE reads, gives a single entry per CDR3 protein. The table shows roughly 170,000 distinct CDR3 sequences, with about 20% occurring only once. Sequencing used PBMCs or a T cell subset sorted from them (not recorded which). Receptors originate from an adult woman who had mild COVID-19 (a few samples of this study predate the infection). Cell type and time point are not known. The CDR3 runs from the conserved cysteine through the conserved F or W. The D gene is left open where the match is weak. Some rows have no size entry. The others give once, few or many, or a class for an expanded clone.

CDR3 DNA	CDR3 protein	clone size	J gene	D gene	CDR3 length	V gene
TGTGCCAGCAGCTTGGGTAATAAGGTGGTGGATACGCAGTATTTT	CASSLGNKVVDTQYF	few	TRBJ2-3	.	15	TRBV5-5
TGTGCCAGCAGCTTAGGTGGGGGAGTTCCCCCCTACGAGCAGTACTTC	CASSLGGGVPPYEQYF	.	TRBJ2-7	.	16	TRBV7-6
TGTGCCAGCAGCTCTCACCGGAACGATGGGGAGCTGTTTTTT	CASSSHRNDGELFF	.	TRBJ2-2	.	14	TRBV7-9
TGCAGCGTTTTGGGACAGGGGGACGAAAACATTCAGTACTTC	CSVLGQGDENIQYF	few	TRBJ2-4	TRBD1	14	TRBV29-1
TGTGCCAGCAGCTTAGAGACAGGGTGGCAGACCCAGTACTTC	CASSLETGWQTQYF	.	TRBJ2-5	TRBD1	14	TRBV7-2
TGTGCCAGCAGTTTTAATCAGCCCCAGCATTTT	CASSFNQPQHF	few	TRBJ1-5	.	11	TRBV12-3/TRBV12-4
TGTGCCAGCAGCTTAGCGTCCTACCGGGACAGGAGCTCCTACGAGCAGTACTTC	CASSLASYRDRSSYEQYF	.	TRBJ2-7	TRBD1	18	TRBV7-9
TGCGCCAGCAGCCAAGATTTTGATCGTTTCGTGTACGAGCAGTACTTC	CASSQDFDRFVYEQYF	few	TRBJ2-7	.	16	TRBV4-1
TGTGCCAGCAGCCGAGATTTTAGTGTGTCCTTC	CASSRDFSVSF	.	TRBJ2-4	.	11	TRBV3-1
TGTGCCAGCAGTTTCCTGACAGGGTCGAACACTGAAGCTTTCTTT	CASSFLTGSNTEAFF	.	TRBJ1-1	TRBD1	15	TRBV27
TGTGCCAGCAGCCCCGAGCTAGCGGATTACAATGAGCAGTTCTTC	CASSPELADYNEQFF	few	TRBJ2-1	TRBD2	15	TRBV11-3
TGTGCCAGCACCGATTTCCCCCGCACTGAAGCTTTCTTT	CASTDFPRTEAFF	.	TRBJ1-1	.	13	TRBV12-3/TRBV12-4
TGTGCCAGCAGCGACAGGTCCCGGGGTGGGCGACACAATGAGCAGTTCTTC	CASSDRSRGGRHNEQFF	.	TRBJ2-1	.	17	TRBV3-1
TGCGCCAGCAGCTTGGGGGGGGACGCCGGCTCGCATGAGCAGTTCTTC	CASSLGGDAGSHEQFF	few	TRBJ2-1	.	16	TRBV5-1
TGTGCCAGCAGCCACCCGGACAGGGACCATGAGCAGTTCTTC	CASSHPDRDHEQFF	.	TRBJ2-1	TRBD1	14	TRBV6-6
TGTGCCAGCAGCGGTACCCGGGACAGGGGTTTTCAGCCCCAGCATTTT	CASSGTRDRGFQPQHF	few	TRBJ1-5	TRBD1	16	TRBV9
TGTGCCAGCAGCCTATCGACCTCACCTAATGAAAAACTGTTTTTT	CASSLSTSPNEKLFF	many	TRBJ1-4	.	15	TRBV4-2
TGCGCCAGCAGCCACGCCCTACAGGGGATGAACACTGAAGCTTTCTTT	CASSHALQGMNTEAFF	.	TRBJ1-1	TRBD1	16	TRBV4-1
TGTGCCAGCAGTGGAGTTGAGACAGCATACCGCTCTGGGGCCAACGTCCTGACTTTC	CASSGVETAYRSGANVLTF	many	TRBJ2-6	.	19	TRBV25-1
TGTGCCAGCAGAGAGAAGTGGGGAGACCCTAACTATGGCTACACCTTC	CASREKWGDPNYGYTF	.	TRBJ1-2	.	16	TRBV7-9
TGTGCCAGCAGTTTCCGGGACGGTGGAGAGACCCAGTACTTC	CASSFRDGGETQYF	few	TRBJ2-5	.	14	TRBV28
TGTGCCAGCAGTTTCGGACTAGCGGGAGAAGATTTGGATGAGCAGTTCTTC	CASSFGLAGEDLDEQFF	.	TRBJ2-1	TRBD2	17	TRBV6-2/TRBV6-3
TGCGCCAGCAGCCAAGTAATGGCGGATACGCAGTATTTT	CASSQVMADTQYF	.	TRBJ2-3	.	13	TRBV4-1
TGTGCCACCAGCAGAGGGCTTGGGGCCTCGGGGGACGAGCAGTACTTC	CATSRGLGASGDEQYF	.	TRBJ2-7	.	16	TRBV15
TGTGCCAGCAGCACCGGACTGCGGGGGGATTCACCCCTCCACTTT	CASSTGLRGDSPLHF	few	TRBJ1-6	.	15	TRBV7-2
TGCAGCGCCCGGACAGGGGAGTATGAGCAGTTCTTC	CSARTGEYEQFF	many	TRBJ2-1	TRBD1	12	TRBV29-1
TGTGCCAGCAGCGTAGGCACCGAACCTACCCAAGAGACCCAGTACTTC	CASSVGTEPTQETQYF	.	TRBJ2-5	.	16	TRBV9
TGTGCCAGCAGCGCAGCAGGGGGCTGGGACGAGCAGTACTTC	CASSAAGGWDEQYF	few	TRBJ2-7	TRBD1	14	TRBV9
TGTGCCAGCAGCCCGGGGCGTCGGGGAGTGACATCCTACGAGCAGTACTTC	CASSPGRRGVTSYEQYF	.	TRBJ2-7	.	17	TRBV5-6
TGCGCCAGCAGCCGCCAGGGGGAGGGCACTGAAGCTTTCTTT	CASSRQGEGTEAFF	.	TRBJ1-1	TRBD1	14	TRBV5-1
TGTGCCAGCAGTCCAGGGGGCGAGCAGTACTTC	CASSPGGEQYF	many	TRBJ2-7	TRBD1	11	TRBV12-3/TRBV12-4
TGTGCCAGCAGCTCCAGGACTAGCGGGGGCCTCCAAGATACGCAGTATTTT	CASSSRTSGGLQDTQYF	.	TRBJ2-3	TRBD2	17	TRBV7-6
TGTGCCAGCAGCCAACCTCCAGGGACTAGCGGGGGAGTAGAAGAGACCCAGTACTTC	CASSQPPGTSGGVEETQYF	.	TRBJ2-5	TRBD2	19	TRBV12-3/TRBV12-4
TGTGCCAGCAGCTTAACAGACGGAGCTAACTATGGCTACACCTTC	CASSLTDGANYGYTF	.	TRBJ1-2	.	15	TRBV7-2
TGTGCCAGCAGTTTAGCCGGGACAGGCTATGGCTACACCTTC	CASSLAGTGYGYTF	.	TRBJ1-2	TRBD1	14	TRBV27
TGCAGTGCTAGACCGCAATTCGATGGCTACACCTTC	CSARPQFDGYTF	.	TRBJ1-2	.	12	TRBV20-1
TGTGCCAGCAGTGATTATCTAGTGGGGGAAACCTACAATGAGCAGTTCTTC	CASSDYLVGETYNEQFF	few	TRBJ2-1	.	17	TRBV2
TGTGCCACCAGTGATTCGACAGGGTGGGATGAGCAGTTCTTC	CATSDSTGWDEQFF	.	TRBJ2-1	TRBD1	14	TRBV24-1
TGTGCCAGCAGTTCCACAGGGGGGGCAAGCAATCAGCCCCAGCATTTT	CASSSTGGASNQPQHF	few	TRBJ1-5	TRBD1	16	TRBV6-5
TGCAGTGCTGGAGTCTATGGTGGGAACACTGAAGCTTTCTTT	CSAGVYGGNTEAFF	.	TRBJ1-1	.	14	TRBV20-1
TGTGCCAGCAGTGAATCTGGGCGAGACGTGCGATATGGCTACACCTTC	CASSESGRDVRYGYTF	.	TRBJ1-2	.	16	TRBV25-1
TGTGCCAGCAGCCAAGATAGGGGCCATCAGTCCGGCCAGTACTTC	CASSQDRGHQSGQYF	few	TRBJ2-5	.	15	TRBV14
TGTGCCAGCACCCATGTCGGGGAGGGGCAAGAGACCCAGTACTTC	CASTHVGEGQETQYF	.	TRBJ2-5	TRBD2	15	TRBV12-3/TRBV12-4
TGTGCCAGCAGCTTAAGGTCCACTAGCGGGGGGCCTTACAATGAGCAGTTCTTC	CASSLRSTSGGPYNEQFF	few	TRBJ2-1	TRBD2	18	TRBV7-3
TGTGCCAGCAGCCAGACTAGCGGGGGGGCCTTAGATACGCAGTATTTT	CASSQTSGGALDTQYF	few	TRBJ2-3	TRBD2	16	TRBV12-3/TRBV12-4
TGTGCCAGCAGCTTTTCCCCCGACGGGGTCTACGAGCAGTACTTC	CASSFSPDGVYEQYF	few	TRBJ2-7	.	15	TRBV5-6
TGTGCCAGCAGCGCGAGCGGGAGGGGAAACAATGAGCAGTTCTTC	CASSASGRGNNEQFF	.	TRBJ2-1	TRBD2	15	TRBV7-9
TGTGCCAGCAGCTCGGTTGGACTAGGGGCCTACAATGAGCAGTTCTTC	CASSSVGLGAYNEQFF	few	TRBJ2-1	TRBD2	16	TRBV7-2
TGTGCCAGCAGTTTATTTATGGATGAGCAGTTCTTC	CASSLFMDEQFF	few	TRBJ2-1	.	12	TRBV28
TGTGCCAGCAGCTTCAGAAACACCGGGGAGCTGTTTTTT	CASSFRNTGELFF	many	TRBJ2-2	.	13	TRBV7-6